One sample yielded the 10 T cell receptor beta chains listed below, sequenced in a study of beta chain features in type 1 diabetes. No antigen has been identified for these receptors. Whole-study findings and limits: Shorter TCRB CDR3s, moderately but significantly so, were found in Type 1 diabetes patients in all four CD4+ subsets.

Expressed TCRB transcripts were sequenced after all isolated RNA was converted to cDNA. The repertoire was sequenced with immunoSEQ multiplex PCR; TCRdb's copy has only in-frame clones and lacks some. Of some 290,000 clones listed, around 15% are singletons. Sequencing input: naive CD4+ T cells from blood. All receptors come from a man aged 30-40 years with type 1 diabetes.

The table lists this clone with a few counts. This rearrangement joins TRBV7-2 to TRBJ2-1, with 9 bases lining up with TRBD2. From germline, CDR1 is SGHTA and CDR2 FQGNSA. The CDR3 spans 13 residues. J lost 8 bases, V lost 8 bases, and 7 bases had no gene match. In DNA form, the CDR3 reads TGTGCCAGCGCAAGCGGGAGGCCGGATGAGCAGTTCTTC. This translates into CASASGRPDEQFF.

The V and J genes are TRBV27 and TRBJ2-7; the match to TRBD1 covers 8 bases. The trim removed 6 bases at V and 2 bases at J, leaving 12 bases unmatched. The CDR3 spans 16 residues. Germline V gene data show CDR1 as MNHEY and CDR2 as SMNVEV (reference sequence). In DNA, the CDR3 is TGTGCCAGCAGCTTAAACCCGGACAGGGCAACCTACGAGCAGTACTTC. As protein: CASSLNPDRATYEQYF.

The table lists this clone with a few counts. V and J are TRBV6-6 and TRBJ2-1; 8 nucleotides align to TRBD2. CDR1 and CDR2 from the germline V gene are MNHNY and SVGAGI (reference sequence). CDR3 length: 16 residues. Trimming took 0 bases from V and 6 from J; bases not matched to a gene: 7. This chain's CDR3 is CASSYSEAGAFNEQFF. In DNA, the CDR3 is TGTGCCAGCAGTTACTCGGAAGCGGGGGCGTTCAATGAGCAGTTCTTC.

There are a few counts of this clone. This chain joins TRBV30 and TRBJ2-3, with 8 bases identical to TRBD2. With 0 bases clipped from V and 9 bases from J, the junction kept 8 bases outside the gene matches. The CDR3 spans 14 residues. Germline assignment: CDR1 GTSNPN and CDR2 SVGIG (reference sequence). The CDR3 loop reads CAWSVLAAGGTQYF. The CDR3 bases are TGTGCCTGGAGTGTACTCGCGGCGGGAGGAACGCAGTATTTT.

The rearrangement links TRBV9 to TRBJ2-7; D perhaps matches TRBD1 (7 bases). The CDR3 runs to 14 residues. Germline assignment: CDR1 SGDLS and CDR2 YYNGEE. Trimming left V 3 bases short and J 3 bases short, with 13 bases between. CDR3 DNA: TGTGCCAGCAGCGGAGGCAGGGGGGTCTACGAGCAGTACTTC. Its protein is CASSGGRGVYEQYF. The whole variable domain, filled in from reference TRBV9 and TRBJ2-7, reads DSGVTQTPKHLITATGQRVTLRCSPRSGDLSVYWYQQSLDQGLQFLIQYYNGEERAKGNILERFSAQQFPDLHSELNLSSLELGDSALYFCASSGGRGVYEQYFGPGTRLTVT.

This clone was counted only a few times. The chain is built from TRBV9 and TRBJ2-1; 7 bases align to TRBD2. Germline V gives CDR1 SGDLS, CDR2 YYNGEE. The J segment lost 2 bases and the V segment lost 5 bases, leaving 10 bases of the junction unmatched. The CDR3 covers 16 residues. The CDR3 here is CASSAFPGLTYNEQFF. CDR3 DNA sequence: TGTGCCAGCAGTGCTTTTCCGGGACTAACCTACAATGAGCAGTTCTTC.

This sequence joins TRBV9 and TRBJ2-7; 10 nucleotides match TRBD2. V dropped 0 bases and J dropped 3; count of bases not matched to a gene: 3. CDR1 SGDLS and CDR2 YYNGEE come from the germline V gene. The CDR3 runs to 15 residues. The CDR3 bases are TGTGCCAGCAGCGTAGAACCTAGCGGGGGCTACGAGCAGTACTTC. It codes for CASSVEPSGGYEQYF.

This clone showed up just a few times. The V call is TRBV23-1, the J call TRBJ2-7, with 7 bases identical to TRBD1. TRBV23-1 is given ORF status, its function remaining uncertain. V trimming: 3 bases; J trimming: 4 bases; junction bases outside the gene matches: 24. The CDR3 has 20 amino acids. The chain's CDR3 is CASSHESRGRQGIIVYEQYF. In nucleotides, the CDR3 is TGCGCCAGCAGTCACGAAAGTAGGGGACGACAGGGTATTATCGTATACGAGCAGTACTTC.

The CDR3 DNA reads as TGTGCCTGGAGTGTAGGGGCAGGGGGCAACGAGCCCCAGCATTTT. Protein product: CAWSVGAGGNEPQHF. This chain uses TRBV30 with TRBJ1-5; 8 positions agree with TRBD1. This CDR3 has 15 amino acids. Per the germline V gene, CDR1 is GTSNPN and CDR2 is SVGIG (reference sequence). V lost 0 bases, J lost 8 bases, and 9 bases stayed unmatched.

This CDR3 reads CASSQLAGAYNEQFF. As DNA, the CDR3 is TGCGCCAGCAGCCAACTAGCGGGGGCCTACAATGAGCAGTTCTTC. V is TRBV4-3 and J is TRBJ2-1; 10 nucleotides match TRBD2. The CDR3 covers 15 residues. V dropped 2 bases and J dropped 2; count of bases not matched to a gene: 0. Germline values: CDR1 LGHNA, CDR2 YSLEER.